This T cell receptor (beta chain) was sequenced for a study of blood T cells in healthy people across ages. The use of a sample-barcoded 5' primer and a J-beta primer mix characterized a second PCR of roughly 7 to 11 cycles. TCRdb passed the 5' RACE reads through MiXCR, listing each CDR3 protein once. This sample has some 900,000 distinct CDR3 sequences, with 45% to 50% found just once. This CDR3 comprises 12 residues. Germline V gene data show CDR1 as MNHEY and CDR2 as SMNVEV (reference sequence). This receptor was identified in a man younger than 45 in good health. The J gene is TRBJ2-5, the V gene TRBV27; D call uncertain. Gene TRBJ2-7 matches the end of the DNA better, so the J call may be wrong. Sample: blood. As DNA, the CDR3 is TGTGCCAGCAGCTACCCTGAGCACGAGCAGTACTTC. Translated, it gives CASSYPEHEQYF.